This TCR beta chain was retrieved from a study of blood T cells in healthy people across ages (dated by TCRdb to between 2014 and 2017). For context, the study as a whole: In model experiments, template switching captured about one uniquely barcoded TCR beta cDNA molecule for every two T cells. Two additional independent replicas of 1 million unique cDNA reads from the same blood draw were analyzed for two donors (one aged 18 to 30 and one aged 80 or older). The study measured age-related changes in TCR beta repertoire diversity using deep sequencing normalized with unique cDNA molecular identifiers. To avoid experimental bias, donors of different ages were spread randomly across the sequencing lanes. Four age groups were formed from the donors: young (average approximately 15 years), middle-aged (approximately 41), aged (about 62) and long-lived (82).

The donors were roughly 38 Caucasian individuals from Russia, aged roughly 6 to 95 years, who were systemically healthy. Each donor gave approximately 9.3 milliliters of peripheral blood, collected into EDTA-treated Vacutainer tubes. PBMCs were isolated by Ficoll-Paque density-gradient centrifugation, with at least 6 million obtained per sample. Total RNA, at least 5.5 micrograms per sample, was extracted from PBMCs with Trizol reagent. For every donor, flow cytometry on a PBMC aliquot measured the percentage of naive CD45RAhigh/CD27high T cells. Summary of the overall study and its limitations: Compared with the aged group, the long-lived group had more naive CD4+ T cells, fewer expanded clones and increased TCR diversity, suggesting age selection. Since profiling was done on bulk unsorted PBMCs, naive and antigen-experienced compartments could not be conclusively compared. Estimates of total diversity from one million sequenced T cells were regarded as lower bounds and underestimates. Donor CMV infection status was unknown, potentially confounding age-related changes in expanded clonotypes. As age increased, observed TCR beta diversity per million T cells dropped in a roughly linear way, and a significant reduction was already evident by age about 36. A strong correlation was found between observed TCR beta diversity and the percentage of naive T cells measured by flow cytometry.

From the germline V gene (reference sequence), CDR1 is SEHNR and CDR2 is FQNEAQ. From its cysteine to its phenylalanine, the CDR3 spans 18 amino acids. Only CDR3 DNA remains: 54 bases, in frame from the first base. V lost 5 bases and J lost 8 bases; the stretch between them is 27 bases long. A note on this clonotype: Its antigen remains undetermined. No much larger clone exists at a distance of one base, and base qualities are not known.

To prepare the library, 5' RACE was applied. For sequencing, an Illumina HiSeq 2500 was employed. A second roughly 7 to 12 cycle PCR used a sample-barcoded 5' primer and a J-beta primer mix. Each TCR beta cDNA molecule received a unique molecular identifier from a template-switch 5' adaptor carrying 12 random nucleotides. At least 2.5 million CDR3-containing paired-end reads were obtained from each sample. First-strand cDNA was synthesized from all RNA with the Mint cDNA synthesis kit, primed by a TRBC-specific oligonucleotide. All cDNA was treated with uracil-DNA glycosylase and then went through a first 18-cycle PCR with the universal primers M1SS and BC2_uni_R. The authors' analysis ran thus. Normalization of each sample was performed by random selection of 1 million high-quality reads, each carrying a distinct molecular identifier. Instead of being binned into consensus sequences, reads that shared molecular identifiers were thrown out. MiTCR, set to a Q25 quality threshold and the strictest error-elimination algorithm, was used for CDR3 identification, clonotype clustering and error correction. A nonparametric unseen species model with Euler transformation was used to estimate lower-bound total TCR beta diversity. TCRdb reanalyzed the raw reads on its own, using fastp at Q25 for trimming and MiXCR for clone calling, and kept in-frame beta chains. Each entry is one CDR3 protein sequence, shown with its most common DNA and genes. None of the V and J calls come from the authors' own analysis; TCRdb made them. A total of 1.5 million to 1.8 million distinct CDR3 sequences appear in this sample, 40% to 45% of them only once. Less than 5% of the sample is in the top ten clones.

The chain joins TRBV7-9 to TRBJ1-4; perhaps TRBD1 is the D gene, with 6 bases matching. The sequenced sample consisted of blood. This receptor was obtained from a woman under 30 in good health. The bases are TGTGCCAGCAGCGCTTTAAAGGGAAAGAACAGGGAGAGGGAAAAACTGTTTTTT. It is translated as CASSALKGKNREREKLFF.